The following is a T cell receptor beta chain sequence with its context. In the source study's methods: How many nucleated cells were present was estimated from reference gene primer amplification. Produced via immunoSEQ multiplex PCR; TCRdb's table is partial and in-frame only. From that table come the V and J calls and clone size; the DNA was used to work out D and trimming. The sample has tens of thousands of clones; roughly 80% are singletons. The entry originates in a study of blood T cell repertoires in COVID-19. Study background: Samples representing acute and convalescent COVID-19 were sourced from the United States, Italy and Spain. T cells, B-cell-depleted T cells, or PBMCs supplied cDNA or gDNA.

V lost 5 bases to trimming and J lost 0 bases, with 14 bases between them. Germline assignment: CDR1 WSHSY and CDR2 SAAADI. The CDR3 sequence is 16 residues long. Sequences were obtained from peripheral blood. The receptor was isolated from a woman aged 55-69 years with acute or convalescent COVID-19. The V and J genes are TRBV10-2 and TRBJ1-3; TRBD1 is a possible D gene (5 bases). CDR3 sequence: CASSRQSTVSGNTIYF. The CDR3 DNA sequence: TGCGCCAGCAGTAGACAGTCTACAGTCTCTGGAAACACCATATATTTT.